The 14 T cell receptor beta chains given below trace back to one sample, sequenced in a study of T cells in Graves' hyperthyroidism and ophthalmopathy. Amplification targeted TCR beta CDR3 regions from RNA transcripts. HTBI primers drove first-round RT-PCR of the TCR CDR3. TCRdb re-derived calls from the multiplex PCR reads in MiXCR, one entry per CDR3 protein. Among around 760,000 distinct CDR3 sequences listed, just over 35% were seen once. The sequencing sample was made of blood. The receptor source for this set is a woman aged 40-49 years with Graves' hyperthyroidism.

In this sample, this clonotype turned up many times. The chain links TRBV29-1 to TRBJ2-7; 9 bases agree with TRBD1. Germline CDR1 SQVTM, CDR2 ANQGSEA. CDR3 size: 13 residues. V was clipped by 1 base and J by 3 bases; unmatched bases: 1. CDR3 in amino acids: CSVEGTGVYEQYF. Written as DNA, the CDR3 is TGCAGCGTTGAAGGGACAGGGGTCTACGAGCAGTACTTC.

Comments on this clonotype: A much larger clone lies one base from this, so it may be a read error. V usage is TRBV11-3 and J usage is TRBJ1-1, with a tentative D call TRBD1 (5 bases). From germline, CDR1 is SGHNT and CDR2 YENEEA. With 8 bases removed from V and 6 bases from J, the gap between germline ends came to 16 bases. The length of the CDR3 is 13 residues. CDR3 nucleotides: TGTGCCAGCCGCTCGCAGACAGTGCCTGAAGCTTTCTTT. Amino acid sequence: CASRSQTVPEAFF.

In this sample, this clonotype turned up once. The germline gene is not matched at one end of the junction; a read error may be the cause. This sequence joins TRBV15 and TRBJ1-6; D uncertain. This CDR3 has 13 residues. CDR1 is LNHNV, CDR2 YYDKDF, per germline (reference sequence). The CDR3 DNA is TGTGCCGCCAGCAGAGATTTAAGTTCACCCCTCCACTTT. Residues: CAASRDLSSPLHF.

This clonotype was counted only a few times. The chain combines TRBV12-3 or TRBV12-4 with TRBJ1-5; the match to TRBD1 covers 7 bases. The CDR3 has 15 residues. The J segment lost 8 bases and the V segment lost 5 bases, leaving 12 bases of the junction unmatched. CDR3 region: CASSHEDRVVEPQHF. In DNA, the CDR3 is TGTGCCAGCAGTCATGAAGACAGGGTGGTGGAGCCCCAGCATTTT.

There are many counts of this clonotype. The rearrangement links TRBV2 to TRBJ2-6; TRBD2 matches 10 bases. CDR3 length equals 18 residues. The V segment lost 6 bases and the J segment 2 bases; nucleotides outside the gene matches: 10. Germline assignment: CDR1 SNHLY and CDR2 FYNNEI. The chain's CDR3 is CASRARLAGIPGANVLTF. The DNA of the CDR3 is TGTGCCAGCAGGGCTCGACTAGCGGGCATCCCTGGGGCCAACGTCCTGACTTTC.

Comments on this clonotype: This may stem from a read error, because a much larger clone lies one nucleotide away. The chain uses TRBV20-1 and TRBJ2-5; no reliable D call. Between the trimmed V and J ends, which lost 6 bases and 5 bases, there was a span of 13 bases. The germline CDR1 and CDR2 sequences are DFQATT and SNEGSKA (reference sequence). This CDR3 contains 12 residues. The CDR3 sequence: CSASERLETQYF. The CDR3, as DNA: TGCAGTGCCTCCGAGAGGCTGGAGACCCAGTACTTC.

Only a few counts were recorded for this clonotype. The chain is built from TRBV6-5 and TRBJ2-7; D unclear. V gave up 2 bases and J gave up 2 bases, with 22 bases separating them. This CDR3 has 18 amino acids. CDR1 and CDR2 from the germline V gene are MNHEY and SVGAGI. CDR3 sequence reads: CASSYAPGQTNSTYEQYF. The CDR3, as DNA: TGTGCCAGCAGTTACGCTCCCGGGCAGACAAACTCGACCTACGAGCAGTACTTC.

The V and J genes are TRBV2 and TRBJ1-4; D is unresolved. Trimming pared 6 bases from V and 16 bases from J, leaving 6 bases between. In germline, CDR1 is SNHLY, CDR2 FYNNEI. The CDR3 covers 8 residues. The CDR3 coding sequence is TGTGCCAGCAGAGAAAGGTTTTTT. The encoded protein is CASRERFF.

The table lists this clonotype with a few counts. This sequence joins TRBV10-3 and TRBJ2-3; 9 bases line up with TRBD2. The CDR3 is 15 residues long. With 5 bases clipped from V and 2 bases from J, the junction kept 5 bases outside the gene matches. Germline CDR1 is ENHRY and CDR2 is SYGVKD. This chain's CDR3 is CAISRPSGVTDTQYF. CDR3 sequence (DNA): TGTGCCATCAGTAGACCTAGCGGGGTCACAGATACGCAGTATTTT.

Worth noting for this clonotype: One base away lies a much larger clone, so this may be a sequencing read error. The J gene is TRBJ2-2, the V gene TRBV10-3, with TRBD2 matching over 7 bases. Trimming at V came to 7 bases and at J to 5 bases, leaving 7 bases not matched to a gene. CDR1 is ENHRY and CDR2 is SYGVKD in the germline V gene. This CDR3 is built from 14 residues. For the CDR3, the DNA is TGTGCCATCAACGACGGGGGGAGTACCGGGGAGCTGTTTTTT. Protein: CAINDGGSTGELFF.

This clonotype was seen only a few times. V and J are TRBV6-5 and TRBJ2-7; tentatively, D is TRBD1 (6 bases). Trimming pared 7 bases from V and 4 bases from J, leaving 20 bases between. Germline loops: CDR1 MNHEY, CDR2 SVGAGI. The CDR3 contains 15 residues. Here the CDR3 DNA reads TGTGCCAGCACCCACCCGGGTACAGGGCAATACGAGCAGTACTTC. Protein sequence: CASTHPGTGQYEQYF.

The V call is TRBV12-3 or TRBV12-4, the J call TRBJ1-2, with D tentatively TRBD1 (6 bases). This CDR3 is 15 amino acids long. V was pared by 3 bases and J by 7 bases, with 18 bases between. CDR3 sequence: CASSFGGGRTGGYTF. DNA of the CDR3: TGTGCCAGCAGTTTCGGGGGGGGGCGGACGGGTGGCTACACCTTC.

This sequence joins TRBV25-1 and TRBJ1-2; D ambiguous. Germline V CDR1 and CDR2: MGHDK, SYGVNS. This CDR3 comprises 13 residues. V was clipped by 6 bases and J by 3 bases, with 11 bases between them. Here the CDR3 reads CASRPGRDYGYTF. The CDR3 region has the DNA TGTGCCAGCAGACCAGGAAGGGACTATGGCTACACCTTC.

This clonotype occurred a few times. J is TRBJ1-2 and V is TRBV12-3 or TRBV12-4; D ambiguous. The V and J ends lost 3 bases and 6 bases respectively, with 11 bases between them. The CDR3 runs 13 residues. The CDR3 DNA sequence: TGTGCCAGCAGTTTGATAGGGCGGGATGGCTACACCTTC. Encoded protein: CASSLIGRDGYTF.